This TCR beta chain was obtained from a study of PD-L1 blockade in urothelial cancer. Points from the study as a whole: Durable benefit was linked to greater 3-week expansion of tumor-associated blood clones.

About this clone: Its target is not known.

Libraries were prepared by immunoSEQ multiplex PCR; TCRdb keeps only in-frame clonotypes and omits some of them. This sample yields some 110,000 clones, of which around 89% are seen a single time; more than 1.5% belongs to the top ten. CDR1 is GTSNPN, CDR2 SVGIG, per germline (reference sequence). Trimming took 2 bases from V and 11 from J, leaving 16 bases between them. This CDR3 spans 13 amino acids. Stated time point: peripheral blood 6 weeks after treatment start. This sample comprised PBMCs, obtained around atezolizumab (anti-PD-L1) treatment. This sequence joins TRBV30 and TRBJ1-5, with D possibly matching TRBD1 (6 bases). This TCR was sampled from a man in his sixties with urothelial cancer. The CDR3 DNA follows: TGTGCCTGGAGTAGGGGGGGGTCTCTGTCCCAGCATTTT. It encodes CAWSRGGSLSQHF.